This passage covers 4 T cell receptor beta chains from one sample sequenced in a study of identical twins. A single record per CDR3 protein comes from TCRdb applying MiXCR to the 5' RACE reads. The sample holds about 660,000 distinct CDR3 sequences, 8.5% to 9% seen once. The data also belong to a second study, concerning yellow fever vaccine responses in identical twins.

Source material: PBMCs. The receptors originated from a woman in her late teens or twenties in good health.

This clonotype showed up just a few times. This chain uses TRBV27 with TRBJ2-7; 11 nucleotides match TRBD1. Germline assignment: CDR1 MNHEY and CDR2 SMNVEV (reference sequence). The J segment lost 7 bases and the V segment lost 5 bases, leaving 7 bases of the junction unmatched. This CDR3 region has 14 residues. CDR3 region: CASSRDRGTLEQYF. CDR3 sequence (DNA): TGTGCCAGCAGTCGGGACAGGGGGACGCTTGAGCAGTACTTC.

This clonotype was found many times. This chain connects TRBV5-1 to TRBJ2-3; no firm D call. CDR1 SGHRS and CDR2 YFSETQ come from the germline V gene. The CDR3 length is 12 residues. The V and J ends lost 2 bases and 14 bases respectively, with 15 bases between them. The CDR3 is CASSLTNNPWYF. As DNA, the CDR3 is TGCGCCAGCAGCTTAACTAATAATCCCTGGTATTTT.

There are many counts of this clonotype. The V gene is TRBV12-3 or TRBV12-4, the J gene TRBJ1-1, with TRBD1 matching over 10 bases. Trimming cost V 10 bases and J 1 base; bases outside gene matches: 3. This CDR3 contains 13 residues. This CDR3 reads CATTGGANTEAFF. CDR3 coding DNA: TGTGCCACGACAGGGGGCGCGAACACTGAAGCTTTCTTT.

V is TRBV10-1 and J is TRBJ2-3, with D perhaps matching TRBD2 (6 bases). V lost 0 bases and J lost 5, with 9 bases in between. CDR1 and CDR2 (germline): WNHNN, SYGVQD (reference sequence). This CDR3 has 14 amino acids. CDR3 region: CASSESASEDTQYF. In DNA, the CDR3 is TGCGCCAGCAGTGAGTCGGCTAGCGAAGATACGCAGTATTTT.